This T cell receptor beta chain was identified during a study of sequential checkpoint blockade in melanoma. Study context: After both sequences, patients received maintenance nivolumab.

Treatment indicated: randomized to nivolumab then ipilimumab (arm A) or the reverse (arm B). DNA-damaging chemotherapy had not been given to any patient beforehand. Live CD3+CD8+ CD19− CD56− cells were sorted from PBMCs. The method was immunoSEQ multiplex PCR; TCRdb's version includes in-frame clones alone and lacks a portion of them. Of around 18,000 clones detected, around 66% appear once; the ten largest clones hold about 11%. Germline-derived CDR1 and CDR2 are LGHNA and YSLEER. Trimming shortened V by 0 bases and J by 3 bases, and 12 bases separated the two germline ends. This CDR3 contains 15 residues.

The sequenced sample was CD8+ T cells sorted from blood (inferred from file names), obtained from a patient given nivolumab and ipilimumab in sequence. This TCR was sampled from a human donor with melanoma. This rearrangement joins TRBV4-3 to TRBJ2-7, with no clear D. CDR3 sequence: CASSQERQKLYEQYF. Written as DNA, the CDR3 is TGCGCCAGCAGCCAAGAGAGGCAGAAGCTCTACGAGCAGTACTTC.